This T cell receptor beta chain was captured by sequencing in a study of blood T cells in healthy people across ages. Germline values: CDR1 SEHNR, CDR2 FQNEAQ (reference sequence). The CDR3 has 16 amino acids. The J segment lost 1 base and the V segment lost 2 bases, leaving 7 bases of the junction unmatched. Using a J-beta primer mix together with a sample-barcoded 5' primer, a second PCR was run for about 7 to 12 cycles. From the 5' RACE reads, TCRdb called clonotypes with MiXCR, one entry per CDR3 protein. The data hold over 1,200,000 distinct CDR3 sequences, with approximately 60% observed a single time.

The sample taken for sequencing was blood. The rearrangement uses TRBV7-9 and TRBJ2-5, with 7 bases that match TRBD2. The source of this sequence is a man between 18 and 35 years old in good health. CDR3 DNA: TGTGCCAGCAGCTTATATGGCGGGAGTTCCCAAGAGACCCAGTACTTC. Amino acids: CASSLYGGSSQETQYF.